These 15 T cell receptor beta chains share one sample of origin, sequenced in a study of blood T cell repertoires in COVID-19. The table came from immunoSEQ multiplex PCR; TCRdb's copy has only in-frame clones and leaves some out. Altogether some 140,000 clones are present, about 85% being singletons, with the ten largest covering around 5%. The specimen was peripheral blood. These receptors came from a woman between 65 and 79 years old with COVID-19, enrolled during active disease.

The chain joins TRBV3-1 (or the pseudogene TRBV3-2) to TRBJ2-6; TRBD1 is a possible D gene (5 bases). CDR1 and CDR2 (germline): LGHDT, YNNKEL (reference sequence). Trimming removed 2 bases at V and 0 bases at J, with 8 bases between. The CDR3 is made up of 16 amino acids. CDR3 sequence: CASSQSGRSGANVLTF. The DNA of the CDR3 is TGTGCCAGCAGCCAATCAGGGCGCTCTGGGGCCAACGTCCTGACTTTC.

The chain is built from TRBV5-1 and TRBJ1-2, with D tentatively TRBD1 (6 bases). Germline V gene data show CDR1 as SGHRS and CDR2 as YFSETQ. The CDR3 is 14 residues long. V was pared by 4 bases and J by 0 bases, with 10 bases between. This CDR3 is CASSPQGTNYGYTF. The CDR3 region has the DNA TGCGCCAGCAGCCCCCAGGGGACTAACTATGGCTACACCTTC.

This clone was detected only a few times. The chain is built from TRBV9 and TRBJ1-6; no clear D gene. The CDR3 runs 16 residues. V lost 2 bases and J 2 bases, leaving 11 bases between the germline ends. Germline V CDR1 and CDR2: SGDLS, YYNGEE. The CDR3 region is CASSVGPDTYNSPLHF. The DNA of the CDR3 is TGTGCCAGCAGCGTTGGGCCAGACACCTATAATTCACCCCTCCACTTT.

The V call is TRBV5-8, the J call TRBJ1-1; D is possibly TRBD1 (5 bases). Germline V gives CDR1 SGHTS, CDR2 YDEGEE. The CDR3 totals 15 residues. The ends were cut back, 0 bases at V and 3 bases at J, with 12 bases in the middle. The DNA for the CDR3 is TGTGCCAGCAGCTTGGGAGCTCGGGGGGACACTGAAGCTTTCTTT. It specifies CASSLGARGDTEAFF.

The J gene is TRBJ1-2, the V gene TRBV11-2, with D tentatively TRBD1 (6 bases). The CDR3 totals 15 residues. V shed 4 bases and J shed 3 bases, with 15 bases lying between them. Germline V CDR1 and CDR2: SGHAT, FQNNGV. CDR3 region: CASSSGDRRYYGYTF. Here the CDR3 DNA reads TGTGCCAGCAGCTCCGGAGACAGGCGATACTATGGCTACACCTTC.

V is TRBV28 and J is TRBJ1-5, with D perhaps TRBD1 (6 bases). The CDR3 extends over 15 amino acids. Germline-derived CDR1 and CDR2 are MDHEN and SYDVKM. V was trimmed by 5 bases and J by 6 bases, leaving 17 bases between them. CDR3 bases: TGTGCCAGCAGTCCACCGGGGGGGCAGGGTCAGCCCCAGCATTTT. Encoded protein: CASSPPGGQGQPQHF.

The J gene is TRBJ1-5, the V gene TRBV29-1, with D possibly being TRBD1 (5 bases). This CDR3 is 12 amino acids long. Germline V gives CDR1 SQVTM, CDR2 ANQGSEA. V was shortened by 6 bases and J by 5 bases, with 11 bases between the two germline ends. The CDR3 protein is CSVGTADQPQHF. The CDR3 DNA reads TGCAGCGTGGGGACTGCGGATCAGCCCCAGCATTTT.

This clone was seen ten or more times. The chain recombines TRBV4-1 with TRBJ2-4; 11 positions match TRBD2. The trim removed 4 bases at V and 0 bases at J, leaving 8 bases unmatched. The CDR3 is 18 amino acids. The germline CDR1 and CDR2 sequences are MGHRA and YSYEKL. The CDR3 nucleotides read TGCGCCAGCAGCCTGGGACTAGCGGTTACCTTAGCCAAAAACATTCAGTACTTC. This gives the protein CASSLGLAVTLAKNIQYF.

The gene calls are TRBV5-6 and TRBJ2-7; perhaps TRBD2 as D (5 bases). CDR3 length: 16 amino acids. V lost 0 bases to trimming and J lost 0 bases, with 13 bases between them. Per germline, CDR1 SGHDT and CDR2 YYEEEE. CDR3 region: CASSLDPGISSYEQYF. For the CDR3, the DNA is TGTGCCAGCAGCTTGGATCCGGGAATAAGCTCCTACGAGCAGTACTTC.

The chain employs TRBV7-2 and TRBJ1-5; D unresolved. V lost 2 bases, J lost 5 bases, and 10 bases lay in between. The germline gives CDR1 SGHTA, CDR2 FQGNSA. The CDR3 is 14 residues long. The CDR3 DNA follows: TGTGCCAGCAGCTTAAAGCCCACTGATCAGCCCCAGCATTTT. Its translation: CASSLKPTDQPQHF.

The V gene is TRBV6-2 or TRBV6-3, the J gene TRBJ2-1; 12 bases are shared with TRBD2. Germline loops: CDR1 MNHEY, CDR2 SVGEGT. J lost 4 bases, V lost 5 bases, and 12 bases had no gene match. The CDR3 is 18 amino acids. The CDR3 spells CASSPTPSGGARYNEQFF. The CDR3 DNA follows: TGTGCCAGCAGTCCCACTCCTAGCGGGGGGGCCAGGTACAATGAGCAGTTCTTC.

With respect to this clone: Relative to the germline gene, one junction end is altered; a read error may explain this. The J gene is TRBJ1-5, the V gene TRBV9, with D perhaps TRBD1 (5 bases). Germline V CDR1 and CDR2: SGDLS, YYNGEE. CDR3 length equals 14 residues. This CDR3 reads CAGSQGPTDQPQHF. CDR3 nucleotides: TGTGCCGGCAGCCAGGGCCCCACGGATCAGCCCCAGCATTTT.

The rearrangement joins TRBV3-1 (or the pseudogene TRBV3-2) to TRBJ2-7; D may be TRBD1 (8 bases). The V gene lost 1 base and the J gene lost 2 bases, with 21 bases spanning the gap. The CDR3 loop spans 18 amino acids. Germline V gives CDR1 LGHDT, CDR2 YNNKEL (reference sequence). Here the CDR3 DNA reads TGTGCCAGCAGCCAAGCCGCCACAGGGGGGGGGAGAGCCTACGAGCAGTACTTC. Translating gives CASSQAATGGGRAYEQYF.

The V and J genes are TRBV23-1 and TRBJ1-6, with D possibly matching TRBD1 (6 bases). TRBV23-1 is classed as an ORF, of uncertain function. The CDR3 sequence is 15 residues long. The V and J ends lost 7 bases and 5 bases respectively, with 15 bases between them. CDR3 in DNA: TGCGCCAGCACCGAGGGGGATATGGATAATTCACCCCTCCACTTT. This gives the protein CASTEGDMDNSPLHF.

This clone was detected a few times. Written as DNA, the CDR3 is TGTGCCAGTACCCCGCCGGGGAACACTGAAGCTTTCTTT. This gives the protein CASTPPGNTEAFF. The genes are TRBV19 and TRBJ1-1; D is uncertain. CDR1 and CDR2 (germline): LNHDA, SQIVND (reference sequence). The CDR3 sequence is 13 residues long. Deletions cut 7 bases from V and 1 base from J, with 10 bases between.